The 19 T cell receptor beta chains listed next were all sequenced from one sample in a study of T cells in Graves' hyperthyroidism and ophthalmopathy. From RNA transcripts, TCR beta CDR3 regions were amplified. Carried out on the TCR CDR3, a first-round RT-PCR used the HTBI primer set. MiXCR, applied by TCRdb to the multiplex PCR reads, yields one record per CDR3 protein. The table shows a few hundred thousand distinct CDR3 sequences, with nearly 15% occurring only once. The specimen was blood. The receptors originated from a woman in her forties or fifties with Graves' hyperthyroidism that later progressed to Graves' ophthalmopathy.

This clonotype was detected only a few times. This sequence joins TRBV20-1 and TRBJ2-2; 7 bases line up with TRBD1. The CDR3 extends over 15 amino acids. J lost 1 base, V lost 2 bases, and 4 bases had no gene match. Germline-derived CDR1 and CDR2 are DFQATT and SNEGSKA (reference sequence). The CDR3 nucleotides read TGCAGTGCTAGAACGACAGGGAAGAACACCGGGGAGCTGTTTTTT. This sequence encodes CSARTTGKNTGELFF.

In this sample, this clonotype turned up many times. The chain has TRBV18 and TRBJ1-5, with D possibly TRBD1 on 5 matching bases. The CDR3 has 14 residues. V was shortened by 5 bases and J by 4 bases, with 12 bases between the two germline ends. CDR1 and CDR2 from the germline V gene are KGHSH and LQKENI. CDR3 residues: CASSRQTWNQPQHF. CDR3 in DNA: TGTGCCAGCTCAAGACAGACCTGGAATCAGCCCCAGCATTTT.

This clonotype showed up many times. The genes are TRBV6-5 and TRBJ1-1; unclear D gene. The germline CDR1 and CDR2 sequences are MNHEY and SVGAGI. CDR3 length: 13 amino acids. V dropped 2 bases and J dropped 1 base, with 5 bases sitting between them. The CDR3 DNA is TGTGCCAGCAGTTACGCTCGGAACACTGAAGCTTTCTTT. Its protein product is CASSYARNTEAFF.

This clonotype appeared many times. The chain recombines TRBV5-1 with TRBJ2-7, with D possibly being TRBD2 (6 bases). V lost 0 bases to trimming and J lost 4 bases, with 14 bases between them. Germline CDR1 and CDR2: SGHRS and YFSETQ. This CDR3 region has 15 residues. The CDR3 bases are TGCGCCAGCAGCTTGGAACGGCGGGAAAATTACGAGCAGTACTTC. This encodes CASSLERRENYEQYF.

This clonotype has ten or more counts. The chain uses TRBV20-1 and TRBJ1-5; possible D gene TRBD1, 5 bases. The CDR3 is made up of 15 amino acids. Trimming removed 2 bases at V and 7 bases at J, with 18 bases between. CDR1 is DFQATT, CDR2 SNEGSKA, per germline (reference sequence). The CDR3 region is CSARFPGRGNQPQHF. The CDR3 DNA reads TGCAGTGCTAGATTCCCCGGTCGGGGGAACCAGCCCCAGCATTTT.

This clonotype was found many times. The chain carries TRBV2 and TRBJ2-5, with D possibly being TRBD2 (6 bases). V was cut by 8 bases and J by 5 bases, with 18 bases left in between. The CDR3 contains 14 residues. Germline CDR1 SNHLY, CDR2 FYNNEI. Here the CDR3 reads CASQRVPGGETQYF. The CDR3 DNA is TGTGCCAGCCAGCGGGTACCTGGGGGGGAGACCCAGTACTTC.

This clonotype has ten or more counts. The chain joins TRBV24-1 to TRBJ2-7; D is ambiguous. Germline V lookup: CDR1 KGHDR, CDR2 SFDVKD. Between the trimmed V and J ends, which lost 4 bases and 0 bases, there was a span of 6 bases. The length of the CDR3 is 13 residues. CDR3 nucleotides: TGTGCCACCAGTGACAGACTCTCCTACGAGCAGTACTTC. Its translation: CATSDRLSYEQYF.

At least ten counts were recorded for this clonotype. The chain employs TRBV28 and TRBJ2-1; a weak D match, TRBD1 (6 bases). Between the trimmed V and J ends, which lost 8 bases and 4 bases, there was a span of 18 bases. Germline values: CDR1 MDHEN, CDR2 SYDVKM. The CDR3 spans 15 residues. CDR3 loop: CASHGRSQGYNEQFF. The DNA of the CDR3 is TGTGCCAGCCACGGCAGGTCGCAGGGGTACAATGAGCAGTTCTTC.

This clonotype appeared a few times. The chain recombines TRBV29-1 with TRBJ2-5, with D perhaps TRBD2 (6 bases). Germline V gene sequence: CDR1 SQVTM, CDR2 ANQGSEA. The CDR3 covers 12 residues. Trimming pared 6 bases from V and 5 bases from J, leaving 13 bases between. In DNA form, the CDR3 reads TGCAGCGTGCGGCGGGGAAGGGAGACCCAGTACTTC. This sequence encodes CSVRRGRETQYF. Full variable domain (remainder filled in from reference TRBV29-1 and TRBJ2-5): SAVISQKPSRDICQRGTSLTIQCQVDSQVTMMFWYRQQPGQSLTLIATANQGSEATYESGFVIDKFPISRPNLTFSTLTVSNMSPEDSSIYLCSVRRGRETQYFGPGTRLLVL.

The gene calls are TRBV5-1 and TRBJ1-1, with D hard to call. Germline lookup yields CDR1 SGHRS and CDR2 YFSETQ. V was cut by 0 bases and J by 3 bases, with 12 bases left in between. This CDR3 is 15 amino acids long. The CDR3 DNA sequence: TGCGCCAGCAGCTTGGCCCCACGCAGTGACACTGAAGCTTTCTTT. It translates to CASSLAPRSDTEAFF.

The rearrangement links TRBV20-1 to TRBJ1-3; no reliable D call. The V and J ends lost 0 bases and 0 bases respectively, with 12 bases between them. Germline CDR1 DFQATT, CDR2 SNEGSKA (reference sequence). The CDR3 is 16 residues long. CDR3 in DNA: TGCAGTGCTAGAGATCCCCTTTCGAGCTCTGGAAACACCATATATTTT. Translation gives CSARDPLSSSGNTIYF.

This clonotype was seen many times. This chain joins TRBV28 and TRBJ2-7, with 9 bases fitting TRBD2. This CDR3 contains 15 residues. The V segment lost 6 bases and the J segment 3 bases; nucleotides outside the gene matches: 9. CDR1 MDHEN and CDR2 SYDVKM come from the germline V gene. CDR3 DNA: TGTGCCAGCAGGCCAAGTAGCGGGAGTTTCTACGAGCAGTACTTC. Its translation: CASRPSSGSFYEQYF.

This clonotype was observed a handful of times. The chain links TRBV29-1 to TRBJ1-2; maybe TRBD1 (5 bases). Germline lookup yields CDR1 SQVTM and CDR2 ANQGSEA. There are 11 residues in the CDR3. V lost 5 bases and J lost 6, with 10 bases in between. This CDR3 is CSVFRADGYTF. For the CDR3, the DNA is TGCAGCGTTTTCAGGGCAGATGGCTACACCTTC.

This clonotype was found a few times. The rearrangement joins TRBV5-6 to TRBJ1-2, with D possibly TRBD1 on 6 matching bases. Per the germline V gene, CDR1 is SGHDT and CDR2 is YYEEEE. V was pared by 4 bases and J by 3 bases, with 16 bases between. CDR3 length: 15 amino acids. The CDR3 is CASSPVRGGDYGYTF. CDR3 DNA: TGTGCCAGCAGCCCCGTCAGGGGAGGGGACTATGGCTACACCTTC.

This clonotype came up many times. The genes are TRBV7-9 and TRBJ1-4; 8 bases line up with TRBD1. With 1 base clipped from V and 8 bases from J, the junction kept 6 bases outside the gene matches. This CDR3 has 15 amino acids. Germline CDR1 and CDR2: SEHNR and FQNEAQ (reference sequence). CDR3 nucleotide sequence: TGTGCCAGCAGCTTAGGGGACAGGAGGTACGAAAAACTGTTTTTT. This sequence encodes CASSLGDRRYEKLFF. The whole variable domain, filled in from reference TRBV7-9 and TRBJ1-4, reads DTGVSQNPRHKITKRGQNVTFRCDPISEHNRLYWYRQTLGQGPEFLTYFQNEAQLEKSRLLSDRFSAERPKGSFSTLEIQRTEQGDSAMYLCASSLGDRRYEKLFFGSGTQLSVL.

This clonotype was seen many times. V is TRBV27 and J is TRBJ2-3; D uncertain. V lost 6 bases to trimming and J lost 2 bases, with 6 bases between them. The CDR3 has 12 amino acids. The germline V gene encodes CDR1 MNHEY and CDR2 SMNVEV (reference sequence). This CDR3 is CASSYNTDTQYF. The CDR3, as DNA: TGTGCCAGCAGCTATAACACAGATACGCAGTATTTT.

On this clonotype itself: This clone may be a read error of a much larger clone one base away. The V call is TRBV3-1, the J call TRBJ2-5; D is unclear. The CDR3 sequence is 14 residues long. Germline values: CDR1 LGHDT, CDR2 YNNKEL (reference sequence). The CDR3 bases are TGTGCCAGCAGCCAAGGCCGCCACCAAGAGGCCCAGTACTTC. Protein product: CASSQGRHQEAQYF.

This clonotype was counted a few times. This chain joins TRBV19 and TRBJ2-7, with D possibly TRBD2 on 5 matching bases. Per germline, CDR1 LNHDA and CDR2 SQIVND (reference sequence). Trimming cost V 7 bases and J 2 bases, with 12 bases left between them. This CDR3 is 13 amino acids long. CDR3 sequence: CASKSDGTYEQYF. In DNA, the CDR3 is TGTGCCAGTAAGTCGGACGGGACCTACGAGCAGTACTTC. Full variable domain (missing parts from reference TRBV19 and TRBJ2-7): DGGITQSPKYLFRKEGQNVTLSCEQNLNHDAMYWYRQDPGQGLRLIYYSQIVNDFQKGDIAEGYSVSREKKESFPLTVTSAQKNPTAFYLCASKSDGTYEQYFGPGTRLTVT.

The V and J genes are TRBV6-5 and TRBJ1-4; the D gene is possibly TRBD1 (5 bases). Trimming cost V 4 bases and J 0 bases, with 12 bases left between them. The CDR3 is 16 residues long. Germline V CDR1 and CDR2: MNHEY, SVGAGI. CDR3 amino acids: CASSSPGGATNEKLFF. The CDR3 bases are TGTGCCAGCAGTTCGCCTGGGGGGGCAACTAATGAAAAACTGTTTTTT.